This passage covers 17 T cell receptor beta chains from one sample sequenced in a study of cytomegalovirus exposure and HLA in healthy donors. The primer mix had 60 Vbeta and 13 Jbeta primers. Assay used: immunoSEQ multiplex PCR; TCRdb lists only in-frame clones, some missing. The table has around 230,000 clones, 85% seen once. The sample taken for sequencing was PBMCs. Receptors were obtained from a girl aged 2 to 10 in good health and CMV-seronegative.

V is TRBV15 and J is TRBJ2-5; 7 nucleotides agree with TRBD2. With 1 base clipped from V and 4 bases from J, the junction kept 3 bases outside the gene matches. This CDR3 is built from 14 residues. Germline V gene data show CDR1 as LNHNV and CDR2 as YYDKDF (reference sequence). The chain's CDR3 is CATSRVTGGETQYF. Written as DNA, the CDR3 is TGTGCCACCAGCAGAGTGACGGGAGGAGAGACCCAGTACTTC.

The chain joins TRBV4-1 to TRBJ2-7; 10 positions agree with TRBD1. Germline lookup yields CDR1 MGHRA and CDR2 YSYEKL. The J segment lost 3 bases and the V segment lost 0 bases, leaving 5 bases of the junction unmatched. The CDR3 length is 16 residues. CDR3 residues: CASSQDLTGGFYEQYF. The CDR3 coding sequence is TGCGCCAGCAGCCAAGATCTGACAGGGGGCTTCTACGAGCAGTACTTC.

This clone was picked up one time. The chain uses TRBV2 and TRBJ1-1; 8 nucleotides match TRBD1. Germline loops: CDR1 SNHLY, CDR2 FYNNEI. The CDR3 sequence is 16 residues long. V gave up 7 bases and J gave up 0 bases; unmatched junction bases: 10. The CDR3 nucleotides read TGTGCCAGCATTCTAGTCCAGGGGGCCGTGAACACTGAAGCTTTCTTT. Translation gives CASILVQGAVNTEAFF.

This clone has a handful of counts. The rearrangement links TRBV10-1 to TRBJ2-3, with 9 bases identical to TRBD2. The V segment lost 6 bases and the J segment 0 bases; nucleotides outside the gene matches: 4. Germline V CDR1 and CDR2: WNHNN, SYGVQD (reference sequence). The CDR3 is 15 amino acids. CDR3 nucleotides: TGCGCCAGCAGCACTAGCGGGCGTAGCACAGATACGCAGTATTTT. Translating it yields CASSTSGRSTDTQYF.

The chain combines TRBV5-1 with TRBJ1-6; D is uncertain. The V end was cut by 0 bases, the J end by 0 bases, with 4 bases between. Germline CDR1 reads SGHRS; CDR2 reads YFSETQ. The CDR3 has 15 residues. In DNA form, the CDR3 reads TGCGCCAGCAGCTTGGTCAGCTCCTATAATTCACCCCTCCACTTT. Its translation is CASSLVSSYNSPLHF.

The DNA for the CDR3 is TGTGCCAGCAGTGCCGGGACAGGGGGCAATCAGCCCCAGCATTTT. Translated, it gives CASSAGTGGNQPQHF. This sequence joins TRBV6-4 and TRBJ1-5; 10 nucleotides align to TRBD1. From germline, CDR1 is MRHNA and CDR2 SNTAGT. The CDR3 contains 15 residues. V trimming: 4 bases; J trimming: 2 bases; junction bases outside the gene matches: 2.

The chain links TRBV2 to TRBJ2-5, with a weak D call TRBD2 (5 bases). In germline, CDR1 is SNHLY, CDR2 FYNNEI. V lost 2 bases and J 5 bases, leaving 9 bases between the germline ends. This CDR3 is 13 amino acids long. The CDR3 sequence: CASSERGRETQYF. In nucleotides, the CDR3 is TGTGCCAGCAGTGAACGGGGAAGGGAGACCCAGTACTTC.

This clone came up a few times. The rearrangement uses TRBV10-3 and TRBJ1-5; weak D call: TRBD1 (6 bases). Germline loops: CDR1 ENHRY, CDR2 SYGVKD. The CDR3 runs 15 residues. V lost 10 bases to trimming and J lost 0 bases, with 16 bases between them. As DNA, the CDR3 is TGTGCCAGTCTACCGGGACAAAATAGCAATCAGCCCCAGCATTTT. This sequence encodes CASLPGQNSNQPQHF.

Written as DNA, the CDR3 is TGCGCCAGCAGCGCCCGGACTAGCAAAGAGACCCAGTACTTC. This sequence encodes CASSARTSKETQYF. The rearrangement joins TRBV5-1 to TRBJ2-5; the match to TRBD2 covers 8 bases. This CDR3 is built from 14 residues. The V and J ends lost 4 bases and 3 bases, in that order; junction bases with no gene match: 5. Germline V gene data show CDR1 as SGHRS and CDR2 as YFSETQ.

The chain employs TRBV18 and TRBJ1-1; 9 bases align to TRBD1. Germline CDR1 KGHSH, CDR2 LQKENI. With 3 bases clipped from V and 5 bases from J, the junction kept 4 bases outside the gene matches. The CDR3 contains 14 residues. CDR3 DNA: TGTGCCAGCTCACCTGGGGACAGGGTTACTGAAGCTTTCTTT. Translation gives CASSPGDRVTEAFF. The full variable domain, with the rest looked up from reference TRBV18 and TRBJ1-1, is NAGVMQNPRHLVRRRGQEARLRCSPMKGHSHVYWYRQLPEEGLKFMVYLQKENIIDESGMPKERFSAEFPKEGPSILRIQQVVRGDSAAYFCASSPGDRVTEAFFGQGTRLTVV.

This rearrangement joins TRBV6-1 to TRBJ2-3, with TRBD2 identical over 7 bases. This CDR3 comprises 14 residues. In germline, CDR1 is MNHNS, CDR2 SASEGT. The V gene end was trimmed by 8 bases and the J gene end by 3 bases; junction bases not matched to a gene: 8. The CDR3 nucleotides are TGTGCCAGCCGAGGAGTGGGGGGGACAGATACGCAGTATTTT. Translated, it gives CASRGVGGTDTQYF.

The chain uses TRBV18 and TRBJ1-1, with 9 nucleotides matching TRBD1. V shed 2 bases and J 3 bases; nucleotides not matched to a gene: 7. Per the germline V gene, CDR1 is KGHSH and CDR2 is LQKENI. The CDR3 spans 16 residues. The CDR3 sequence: CASSPSGTGRDTEAFF. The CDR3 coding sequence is TGTGCCAGCTCACCATCCGGGACAGGGAGGGACACTGAAGCTTTCTTT. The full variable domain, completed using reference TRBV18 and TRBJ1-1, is NAGVMQNPRHLVRRRGQEARLRCSPMKGHSHVYWYRQLPEEGLKFMVYLQKENIIDESGMPKERFSAEFPKEGPSILRIQQVVRGDSAAYFCASSPSGTGRDTEAFFGQGTRLTVV.

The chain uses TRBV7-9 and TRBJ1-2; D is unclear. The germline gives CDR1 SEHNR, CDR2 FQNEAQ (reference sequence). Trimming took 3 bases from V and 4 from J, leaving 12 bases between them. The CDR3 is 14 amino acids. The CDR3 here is CASSFEMTIYGYTF. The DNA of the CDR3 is TGTGCCAGCAGCTTTGAAATGACTATCTATGGCTACACCTTC. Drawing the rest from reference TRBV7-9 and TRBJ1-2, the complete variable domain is DTGVSQNPRHKITKRGQNVTFRCDPISEHNRLYWYRQTLGQGPEFLTYFQNEAQLEKSRLLSDRFSAERPKGSFSTLEIQRTEQGDSAMYLCASSFEMTIYGYTFGSGTRLTVV.

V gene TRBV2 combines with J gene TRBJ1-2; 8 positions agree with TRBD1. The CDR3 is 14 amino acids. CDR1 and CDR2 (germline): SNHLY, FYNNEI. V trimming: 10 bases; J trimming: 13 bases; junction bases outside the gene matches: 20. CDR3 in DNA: TGTGCCATCAATCCCGGGACAGGTCCTCCTGGGGTCACCTTC. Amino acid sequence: CAINPGTGPPGVTF.

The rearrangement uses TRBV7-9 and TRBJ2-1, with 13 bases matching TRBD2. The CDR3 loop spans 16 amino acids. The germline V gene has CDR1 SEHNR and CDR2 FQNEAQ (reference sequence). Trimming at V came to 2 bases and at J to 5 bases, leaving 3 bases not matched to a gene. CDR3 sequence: CASSLLTSGGHNEQFF. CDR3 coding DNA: TGTGCCAGCAGCTTATTGACTAGCGGGGGGCACAATGAGCAGTTCTTC.

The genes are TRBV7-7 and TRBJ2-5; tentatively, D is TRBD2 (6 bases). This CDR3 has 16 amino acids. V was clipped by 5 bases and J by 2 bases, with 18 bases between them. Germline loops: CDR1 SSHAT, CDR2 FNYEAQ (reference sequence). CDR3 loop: CASSPGPGLQQETQYF. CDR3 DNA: TGTGCCAGCAGCCCCGGACCGGGACTCCAGCAAGAGACCCAGTACTTC.

The CDR3 coding sequence is TGCGCCAGCAGCCAAACACCACTAGCGGGGAGCAATGAGCAGTTCTTC. It encodes CASSQTPLAGSNEQFF. V usage is TRBV4-1 and J usage is TRBJ2-1; 10 nucleotides match TRBD2. The V gene end was trimmed by 2 bases and the J gene end by 6 bases; junction bases not matched to a gene: 7. CDR1 is MGHRA and CDR2 is YSYEKL in the germline V gene. CDR3 length: 16 amino acids.